There are a few counts of the clone carrying this T cell receptor beta chain. Enrolled ophthalmopathy patients presented with a Clinical Activity Score of at least 3, a NOSPECS grade of at least 4, and disease duration under 3 months. The V and J ends lost 3 bases and 8 bases, in that order; junction bases with no gene match: 13. Germline V gene data show CDR1 as LNHDA and CDR2 as SQIVND (reference sequence). CDR3 size: 16 residues. This sample is part of a study of T cells in Graves' hyperthyroidism and ophthalmopathy. RNA transcripts yielded amplified TCR beta CDR3 regions. RT-PCR in the first round (using the HTBI primer set) targeted the TCR CDR3. TCRdb redid the calling of the multiplex PCR reads with MiXCR, one entry per CDR3 protein. The data contain hundreds of thousands of distinct CDR3 sequences, around 15% of them singletons.

The sample taken for sequencing was blood. The chain couples TRBV19 to TRBJ2-1, with 7 bases matching TRBD2. This clonotype was obtained from a woman in her 50s with Graves' ophthalmopathy. The CDR3 DNA reads as TGTGCCAGTAGTATTTTGAGAGGGAGGGCCTCGGATGAGCAGTTCTTC. Amino acid sequence: CASSILRGRASDEQFF.